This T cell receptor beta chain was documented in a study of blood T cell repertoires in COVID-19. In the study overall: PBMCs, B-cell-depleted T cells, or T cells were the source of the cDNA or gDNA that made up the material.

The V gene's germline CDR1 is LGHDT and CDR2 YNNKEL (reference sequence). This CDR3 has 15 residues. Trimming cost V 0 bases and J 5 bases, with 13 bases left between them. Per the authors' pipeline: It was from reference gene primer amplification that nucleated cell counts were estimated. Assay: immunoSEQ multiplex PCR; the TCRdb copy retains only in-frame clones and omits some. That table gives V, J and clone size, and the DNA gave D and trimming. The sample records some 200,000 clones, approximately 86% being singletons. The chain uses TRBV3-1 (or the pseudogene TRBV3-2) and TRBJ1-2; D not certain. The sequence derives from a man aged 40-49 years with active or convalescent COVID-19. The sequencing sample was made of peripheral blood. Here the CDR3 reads CASSQELQLSYGYTF. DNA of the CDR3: TGTGCCAGCAGCCAAGAGTTACAGCTTTCTTATGGCTACACCTTC.